The count of the clone carrying this T cell receptor (beta chain) is one. Its antigen remains unknown. Cultured CD4+ T cells had their DNA profiled by the Oncomine TCR Beta short-read assay. TCRdb passed the PCR reads through MiXCR, listing each CDR3 protein once. The table lists about 19,000 distinct CDR3 sequences, approximately 61% of them singletons. The CDR3 sequence is 13 residues long. V was shortened by 2 bases and J by 6 bases, with 8 bases between the two germline ends. Germline assignment: CDR1 LNHDA and CDR2 SQIVND (reference sequence). This sample's treatment: roughly 10-day PBMC culture with coronavirus spike peptide pools or control peptides (ViraFEST assay). The data originate from a study of vaccination and CD4 T cells after COVID-19.

The genes are TRBV19 and TRBJ1-5; D remains ambiguous. The source material was CD4+ T cells from blood, cultured in vitro, sampled after SARS-CoV-2 vaccination. The sequence derives from a human donor who had recovered from COVID-19. In DNA, the CDR3 is TGTGCCAGTAGTATAACTTGGACTCAGCCCCAGCATTTT. It specifies CASSITWTQPQHF.